This T cell receptor (beta chain) was retrieved from a study of blood T cell repertoires in COVID-19. The wider study: Sources were T cells, B-cell-depleted T cells, or PBMCs; the material itself was cDNA or gDNA.

TCRdb's copy holds only in-frame clones and misses some; the assay was immunoSEQ multiplex PCR. The sample shows fewer than 650,000 clones, about 89% of them seen only once. Per the germline V gene, CDR1 is KGHSH and CDR2 is LQKENI. CDR3 size: 14 residues. V dropped 1 base and J dropped 1 base, with 8 bases sitting between them. The chain has TRBV18 and TRBJ2-7; possible D gene TRBD1, 5 bases. This TCR derives from a woman aged 45-59 years with COVID-19, enrolled during active disease. The sequenced sample consisted of peripheral blood. DNA for the CDR3: TGTGCCAGCTCACCACAAGGACAATCCTACGAGCAGTACTTC. It specifies CASSPQGQSYEQYF.